The rows below give T cell receptor beta chains drawn from one sample of a study of shared clonotypes between healthy human individuals. This table comes from immunoSEQ multiplex PCR, and its TCRdb copy is limited to in-frame clones, with some not included. The repertoire consists of some 2,400,000 clones, with more than 90% occurring once and the leading ten covering roughly 0.13%. The material sequenced was naive CD4+ T cells sorted from blood. These receptors all come from a man between 18 and 35 years old in good health. Each CDR3 is given with its conserved first and last residue. Only part of the rows carry a size: once, few, many, or a class if the clone is expanded.

clone size	V gene	CDR3 length	J gene	CDR3 protein
NA	TRBV7-3	14	TRBJ1-2	CASSMNQANYGYTF
NA	TRBV11-2	16	TRBJ2-3	CASSLGGATITDTQYF
NA	TRBV14	13	TRBJ2-5	CASSDKNRETQYF
once	TRBV19	14	TRBJ2-3	CASSIRGGEGTQYF
once	TRBV4-1	15	TRBJ1-3	CASSQASFSGNTIYF
NA	TRBV6-5	13	TRBJ1-6	CASRSRYNSPLHF
NA	TRBV7-2	14	TRBJ2-1	CASATESRTLVTVF
NA	TRBV4-1	13	TRBJ1-5	CASSQDTGQPQHF
NA	TRBV6-5	16	TRBJ2-3	CASSYSGSRGGDTQYF
NA	TRBV9	15	TRBJ1-2	CASSVDNGDKGGYTF
NA	TRBV7-2	17	TRBJ2-7	CASSRGLAEWARGEQYF
NA	TRBV1	16	TRBJ1-5	CTSSPLTPESNQPQHF
NA	TRBV6-5	15	TRBJ1-6	CASSYEGQGSSPLHF
NA	TRBV6-5	14	TRBJ2-1	CASRGDYRYNEQFF
NA	TRBV14	14	TRBJ1-2	CASSQDSTAYGYTF
once	TRBV5-1	16	TRBJ1-4	CASSPDLQGANEKLFF
NA	TRBV7-2	15	TRBJ2-2	CASSKREGNTGELFF
few	TRBV28	16	TRBJ1-5	CASSFYRHPSNQPQHF
NA	TRBV4-1	14	TRBJ1-3	CASSQDRDGNTIYF
NA	TRBV5-1	15	TRBJ2-5	CASSLAGMGKETQYF
NA	TRBV7-9	19	TRBJ2-3	CASSLARGLVVGATDTQYF
NA	TRBV5-6	15	TRBJ1-1	CASSPTGGRNTEAFF
NA	TRBV7-9	14	TRBJ1-4	CASRPGQGEEKLFF
NA	TRBV19	15	TRBJ2-7	CASSIGTGEIGEQYF
few	TRBV5-4	15	TRBJ1-3	CASSPTGGSGNTIYF
NA	TRBV5-5	15	TRBJ2-3	CASSLARPTTDTQYF
NA	TRBV10-3	14	TRBJ1-2	CAISELGRNYGYTF
NA	TRBV19	13	TRBJ2-7	CANVSESSYEQYF
NA	TRBV2	15	TRBJ2-7	CASSEGGLAGYEQYF
NA	TRBV12-5	15	TRBJ2-7	CASGMLDRPLYEQYF
NA	TRBV28	14	TRBJ2-7	CASSTPGGAYEQYF
NA	TRBV2	13	TRBJ1-2	CASSEAGGNGYTF
NA	TRBV5-1	14	TRBJ2-7	CASSPDRSSYEQYF
NA	TRBV11-2	14	TRBJ2-4	CASSLNRVRGIQYF
NA	TRBV6-1	14	TRBJ1-1	CASSGGQGDTEAFF
NA	TRBV19	13	TRBJ1-5	CASSSQGNQPQHF
NA	TRBV7-2	15	TRBJ2-7	CASSLGTLTYEEQYF
NA	TRBV10-3	14	TRBJ2-1	CAISDNPDPGEQFF
NA	TRBV27	14	TRBJ2-6	CASSHSSGANVLTF
NA	TRBV5-1	15	TRBJ2-5	CASSRDRGAQETQYF
NA	TRBV11-1	17	TRBJ1-3	CASSLGSSGFSGNTIYF
NA	TRBV4-1	12	TRBJ2-1	CASSQGEGRRFF
NA	TRBV4-3	15	TRBJ2-1	CASSQEVGGPHEQFF
NA	TRBV19	15	TRBJ1-2	CASSDGDRRGFGYTF
NA	TRBV5-1	16	TRBJ2-3	CASSFGGLQSTDTQYF
NA	TRBV19	13	TRBJ1-5	CASSIGEKQPQHF
NA	TRBV7-2	18	TRBJ2-7	CASSLESTSGSYAYEQYF
NA	TRBV30	13	TRBJ1-4	CAYPGATNEKLFF
NA	TRBV9	15	TRBJ2-5	CASSPRDGSQQTQYF
NA	TRBV7-2	15	TRBJ1-1	CASSFHRGMNTEAFF
NA	TRBV6-5	16	TRBJ2-7	CASSYSGARTTYEQYF
NA	TRBV6-5	13	TRBJ2-1	CASRRDSYNEQFF
NA	TRBV11-2	13	TRBJ2-7	CASRSTGNSKQYF